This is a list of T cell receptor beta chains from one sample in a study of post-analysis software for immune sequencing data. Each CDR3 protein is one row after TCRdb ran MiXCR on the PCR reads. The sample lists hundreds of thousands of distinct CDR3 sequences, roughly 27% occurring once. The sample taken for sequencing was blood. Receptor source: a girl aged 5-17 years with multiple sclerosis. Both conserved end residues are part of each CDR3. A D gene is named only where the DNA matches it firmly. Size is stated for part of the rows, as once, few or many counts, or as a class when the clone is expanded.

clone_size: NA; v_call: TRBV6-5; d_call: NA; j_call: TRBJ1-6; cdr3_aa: CASSTGPEVSPLHF; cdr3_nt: TGTGCCAGCAGTACAGGGCCCGAGGTTTCACCCCTCCACTTT
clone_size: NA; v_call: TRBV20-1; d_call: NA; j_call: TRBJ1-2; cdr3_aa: CSVKPGRYGYTF; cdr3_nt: TGCAGTGTTAAACCCGGGAGGTATGGCTACACCTTC
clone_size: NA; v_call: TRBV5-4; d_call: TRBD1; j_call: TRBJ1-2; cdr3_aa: CASSRDRGTFGYTF; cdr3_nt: TGTGCCAGCAGCCGGGACAGGGGGACCTTTGGCTACACCTTC
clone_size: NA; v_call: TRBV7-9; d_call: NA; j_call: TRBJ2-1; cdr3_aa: CASKPLQSSYNEQFF; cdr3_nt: TGTGCCAGCAAACCCCTCCAGAGCTCCTACAATGAGCAGTTCTTC
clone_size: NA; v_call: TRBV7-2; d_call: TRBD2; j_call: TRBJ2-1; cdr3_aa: CASSLQAGVHNEQFF; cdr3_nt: TGTGCCAGCAGCTTACAAGCGGGAGTCCACAATGAGCAGTTCTTC
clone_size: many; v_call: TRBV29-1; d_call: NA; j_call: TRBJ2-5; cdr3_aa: CSVGSRILMETQYF; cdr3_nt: TGCAGCGTTGGGAGTAGAATCTTGATGGAGACCCAGTACTTC
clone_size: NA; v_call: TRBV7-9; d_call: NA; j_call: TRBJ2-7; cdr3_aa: CASSLVPGPEQYF; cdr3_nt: TGTGCCAGCAGCTTAGTTCCGGGACCTGAGCAGTACTTC
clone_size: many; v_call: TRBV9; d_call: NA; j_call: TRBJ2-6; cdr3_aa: CASNTGSSGANVLTF; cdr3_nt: TGTGCCAGCAACACCGGCAGCTCTGGGGCCAACGTCCTGACTTTC
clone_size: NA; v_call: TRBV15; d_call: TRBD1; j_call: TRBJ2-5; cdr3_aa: CATSTWTGRGETQYF; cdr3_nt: TGTGCCACCAGCACATGGACAGGGCGCGGAGAGACCCAGTACTTC
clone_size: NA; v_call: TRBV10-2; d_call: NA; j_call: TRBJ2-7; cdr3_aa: CASTKRRLGGSYEQYF; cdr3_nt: TGCGCCAGCACCAAAAGGCGGCTAGGAGGATCCTACGAGCAGTACTTC
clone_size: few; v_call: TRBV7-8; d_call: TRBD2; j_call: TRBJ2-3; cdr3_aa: CASSSGGAQGDMQYF; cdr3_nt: TGTGCCAGCAGCTCCGGGGGGGCCCAGGGAGATATGCAGTATTTT
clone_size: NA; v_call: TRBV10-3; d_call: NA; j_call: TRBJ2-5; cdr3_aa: CAIRDSLGGTQYF; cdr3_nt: TGTGCCATCCGGGACTCCCTAGGAGGGACCCAGTACTTC
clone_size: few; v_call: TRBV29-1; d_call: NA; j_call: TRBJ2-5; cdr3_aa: CSVEVQETQYF; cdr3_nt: TGCAGCGTGGAAGTCCAAGAGACCCAGTACTTC
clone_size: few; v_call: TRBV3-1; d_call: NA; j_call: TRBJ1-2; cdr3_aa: CASSQGSVANYGYTF; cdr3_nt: TGTGCCAGCAGCCAAGGGTCCGTAGCTAACTATGGCTACACCTTC
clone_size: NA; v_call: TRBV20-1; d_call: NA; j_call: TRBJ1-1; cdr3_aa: CSAREDAGTEAFF; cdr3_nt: TGCAGTGCTAGAGAGGACGCGGGCACTGAAGCTTTCTTT
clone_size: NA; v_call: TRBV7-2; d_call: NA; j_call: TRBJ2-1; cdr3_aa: CASSLTSREQFF; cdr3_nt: TGTGCCAGCAGCCTCACCAGCCGTGAGCAGTTCTTC
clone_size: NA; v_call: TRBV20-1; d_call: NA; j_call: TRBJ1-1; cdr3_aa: CSAGGSGQPTFF; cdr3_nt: TGCAGTGCCGGGGGGTCCGGACAGCCTACTTTCTTT
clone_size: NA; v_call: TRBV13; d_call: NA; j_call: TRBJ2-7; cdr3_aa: CASSLGISGYEQYF; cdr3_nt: TGTGCCAGCAGCTTGGGGATTAGCGGTTACGAGCAGTACTTC
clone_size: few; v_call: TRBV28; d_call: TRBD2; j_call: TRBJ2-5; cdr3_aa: CASSVTSGGGETQYF; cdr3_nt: TGTGCCAGCAGCGTCACTAGCGGGGGCGGGGAGACCCAGTACTTC
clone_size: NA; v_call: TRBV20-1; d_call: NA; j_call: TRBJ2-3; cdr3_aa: CSARGSASTDTQYF; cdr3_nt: TGCAGTGCTAGAGGGTCAGCTAGCACAGATACGCAGTATTTT
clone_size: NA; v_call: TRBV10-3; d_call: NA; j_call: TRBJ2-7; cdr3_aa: CAISESVSSYEQYF; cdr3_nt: TGTGCCATCAGTGAGTCTGTCAGCTCCTACGAGCAGTACTTC
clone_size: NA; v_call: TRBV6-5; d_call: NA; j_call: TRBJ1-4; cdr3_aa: CASSVRLRGNEKLFF; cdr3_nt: TGTGCCAGCAGTGTTCGGCTTAGGGGTAATGAAAAACTGTTTTTT
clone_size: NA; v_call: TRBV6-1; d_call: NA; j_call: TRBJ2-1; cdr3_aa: CASRPPGQIFTGQFF; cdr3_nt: TGTGCCAGCAGGCCACCAGGGCAGATCTTTACCGGGCAGTTCTTC
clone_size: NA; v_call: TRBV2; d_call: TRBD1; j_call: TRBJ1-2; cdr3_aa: CASTDRGKSYGYTF; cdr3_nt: TGTGCCAGCACGGACAGGGGAAAGTCCTATGGCTACACCTTC
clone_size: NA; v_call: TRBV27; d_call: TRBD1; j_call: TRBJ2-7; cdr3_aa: CASSTRQGGYEQYF; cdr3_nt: TGTGCCAGCAGTACCCGACAGGGGGGTTACGAGCAGTACTTC
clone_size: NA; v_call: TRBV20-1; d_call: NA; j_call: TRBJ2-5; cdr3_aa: CSARAGLEETQYF; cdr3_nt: TGCAGTGCTAGAGCTGGTTTAGAAGAGACCCAGTACTTC
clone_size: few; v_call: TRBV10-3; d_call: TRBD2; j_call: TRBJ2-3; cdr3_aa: CATSIGPSGSKDTQYF; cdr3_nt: TGTGCCACTTCAATCGGGCCTAGCGGGAGTAAAGATACGCAGTATTTT
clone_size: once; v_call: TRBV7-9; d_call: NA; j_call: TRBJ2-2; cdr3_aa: CASSFSDRRNTGELFF; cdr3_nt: TGTGCCAGCAGCTTTTCTGACAGAAGAAACACCGGGGAGCTGTTTTTT
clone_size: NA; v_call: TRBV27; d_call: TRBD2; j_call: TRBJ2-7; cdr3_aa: CASRSTGTSKDEQYF; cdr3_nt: TGTGCCAGCAGATCAACCGGGACTAGTAAGGACGAGCAGTACTTC
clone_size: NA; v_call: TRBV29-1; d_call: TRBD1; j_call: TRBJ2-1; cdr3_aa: CSVPSGQGYGKQFF; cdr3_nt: TGCAGCGTTCCGTCGGGACAGGGCTATGGTAAGCAGTTCTTC
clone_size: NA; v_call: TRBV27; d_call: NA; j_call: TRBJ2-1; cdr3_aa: CASSTGGRGGDEQFF; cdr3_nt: TGTGCCAGCAGTACCGGGGGCAGGGGGGGCGATGAGCAGTTCTTC
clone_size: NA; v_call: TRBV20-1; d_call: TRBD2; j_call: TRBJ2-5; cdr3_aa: CSARDPLGTSGGETQYF; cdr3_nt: TGCAGTGCTAGAGATCCCCTAGGAACTAGCGGCGGAGAGACCCAGTACTTC
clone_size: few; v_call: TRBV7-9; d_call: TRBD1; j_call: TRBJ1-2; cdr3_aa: CASSFDGQGGYGYTF; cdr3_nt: TGTGCCAGCAGCTTCGACGGACAGGGCGGCTATGGCTACACCTTC
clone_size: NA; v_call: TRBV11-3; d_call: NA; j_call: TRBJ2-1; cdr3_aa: CASSPGSSDEQFF; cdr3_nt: TGTGCCAGCAGCCCCGGGAGTTCGGATGAGCAGTTCTTC
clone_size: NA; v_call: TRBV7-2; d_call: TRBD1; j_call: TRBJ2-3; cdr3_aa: CASSLGLGTGITDTQYF; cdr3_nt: TGTGCCAGCAGCTTAGGCCTTGGGACAGGTATCACAGATACGCAGTATTTT
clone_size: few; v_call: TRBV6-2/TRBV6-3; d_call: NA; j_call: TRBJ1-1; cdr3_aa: CASSYRGTVNTEAFF; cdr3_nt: TGTGCCAGCTCATATAGAGGGACGGTGAACACTGAAGCTTTCTTT
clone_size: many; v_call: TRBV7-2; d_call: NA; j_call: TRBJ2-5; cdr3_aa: CASSWRGPGETQYF; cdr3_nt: TGTGCCAGCAGCTGGAGGGGGCCGGGGGAGACCCAGTACTTC
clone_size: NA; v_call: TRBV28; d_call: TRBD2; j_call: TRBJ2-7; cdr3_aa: CASSSGTSGRWGSYEQYF; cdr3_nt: TGTGCCAGCAGTTCCGGGACTAGCGGGAGGTGGGGATCCTACGAGCAGTACTTC
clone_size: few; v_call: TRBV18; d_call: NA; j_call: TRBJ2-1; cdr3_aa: CASSPRAPVGRHEQFF; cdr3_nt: TGTGCCAGCTCGCCCCGGGCTCCCGTGGGGAGGCATGAGCAGTTCTTC
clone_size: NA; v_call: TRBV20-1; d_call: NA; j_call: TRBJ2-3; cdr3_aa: CSARWDGSSTDTQYF; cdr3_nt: TGCAGTGCTAGGTGGGACGGATCTAGCACAGATACGCAGTATTTT
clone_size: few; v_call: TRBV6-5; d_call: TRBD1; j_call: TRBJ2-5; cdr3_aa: CASSSWDSQETQYF; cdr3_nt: TGTGCCAGCAGTTCCTGGGACAGCCAAGAGACCCAGTACTTC
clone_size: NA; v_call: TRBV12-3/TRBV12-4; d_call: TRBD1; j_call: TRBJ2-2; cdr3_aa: CASSPTGGGIGELFF; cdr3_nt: TGTGCCAGCAGTCCAACAGGGGGCGGGATCGGGGAGCTGTTTTTT
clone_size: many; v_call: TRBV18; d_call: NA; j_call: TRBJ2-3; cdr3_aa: CASSPSSTDTQYF; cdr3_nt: TGTGCCAGCTCACCATCTAGCACAGATACGCAGTATTTT
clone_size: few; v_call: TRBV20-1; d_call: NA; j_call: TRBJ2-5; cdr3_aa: CSARMGQGETQYF; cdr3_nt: TGCAGTGCTAGAATGGGTCAGGGAGAGACCCAGTACTTC
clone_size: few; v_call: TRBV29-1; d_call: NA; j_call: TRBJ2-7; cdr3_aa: CSVYRDRPDEQYF; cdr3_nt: TGCAGCGTTTACCGGGACCGACCCGACGAGCAGTACTTC
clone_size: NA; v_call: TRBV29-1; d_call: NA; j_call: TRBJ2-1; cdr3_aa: CSVVRRSYNEQFF; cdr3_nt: TGCAGCGTAGTAAGACGGTCCTACAATGAGCAGTTCTTC
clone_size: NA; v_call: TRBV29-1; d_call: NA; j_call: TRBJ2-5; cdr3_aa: CSVEDLEYQETQYF; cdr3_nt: TGCAGCGTTGAAGATTTGGAGTACCAAGAGACCCAGTACTTC
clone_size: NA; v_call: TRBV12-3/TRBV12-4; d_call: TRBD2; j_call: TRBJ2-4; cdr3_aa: CASSLDAGGEQYF; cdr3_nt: TGTGCCAGCAGCCTCGATGCGGGAGGGGAGCAGTACTTC
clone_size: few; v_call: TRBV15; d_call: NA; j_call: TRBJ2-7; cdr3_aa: CATSRDLQGGYEQYF; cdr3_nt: TGTGCCACCAGCAGAGATCTACAGGGAGGTTACGAGCAGTACTTC
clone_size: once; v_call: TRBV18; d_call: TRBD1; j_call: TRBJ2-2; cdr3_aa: CASSPRDRLTTGELFF; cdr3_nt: TGTGCCAGCTCACCCCGGGACAGACTAACCACCGGGGAGCTGTTTTTT
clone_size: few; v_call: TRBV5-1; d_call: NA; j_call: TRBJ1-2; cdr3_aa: CASSLDSEYGYTF; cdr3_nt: TGCGCCAGCAGCTTGGATTCAGAATATGGCTACACCTTC